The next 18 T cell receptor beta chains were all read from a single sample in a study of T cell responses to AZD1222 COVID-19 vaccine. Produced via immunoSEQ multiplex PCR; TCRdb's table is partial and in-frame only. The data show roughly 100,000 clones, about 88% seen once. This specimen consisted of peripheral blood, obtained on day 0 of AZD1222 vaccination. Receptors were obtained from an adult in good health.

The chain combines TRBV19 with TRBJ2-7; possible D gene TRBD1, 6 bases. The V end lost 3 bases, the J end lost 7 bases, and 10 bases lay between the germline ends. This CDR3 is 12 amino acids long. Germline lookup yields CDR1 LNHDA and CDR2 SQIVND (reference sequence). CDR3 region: CASSIPGQEQYF. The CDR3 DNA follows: TGTGCCAGTAGTATCCCCGGACAGGAGCAGTACTTC.

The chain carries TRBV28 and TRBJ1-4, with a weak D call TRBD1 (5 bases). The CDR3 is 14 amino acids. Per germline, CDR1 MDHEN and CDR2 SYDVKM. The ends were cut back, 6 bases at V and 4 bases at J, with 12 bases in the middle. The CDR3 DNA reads TGTGCCAGCAGGGCCGACAGCTATAATGAAAAACTGTTTTTT. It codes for CASRADSYNEKLFF. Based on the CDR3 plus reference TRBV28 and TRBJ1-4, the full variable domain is DVKVTQSSRYLVKRTGEKVFLECVQDMDHENMFWYRQDPGLGLRLIYFSYDVKMKEKGDIPEGYSVSREKKERFSLILESASTNQTSMYLCASRADSYNEKLFFGSGTQLSVL.

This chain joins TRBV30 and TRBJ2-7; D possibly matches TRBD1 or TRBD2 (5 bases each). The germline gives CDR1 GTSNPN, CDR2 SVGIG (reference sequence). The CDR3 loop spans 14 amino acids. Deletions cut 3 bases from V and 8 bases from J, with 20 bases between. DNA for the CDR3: TGTGCCTGGAGAGAAGGACACCCGGGGATTAAGCAGTACTTC. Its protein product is CAWREGHPGIKQYF.

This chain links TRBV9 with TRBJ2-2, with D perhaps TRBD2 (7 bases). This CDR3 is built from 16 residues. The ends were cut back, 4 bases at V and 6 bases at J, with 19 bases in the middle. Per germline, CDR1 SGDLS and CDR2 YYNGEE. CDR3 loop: CASSPSRLGGAGELFF. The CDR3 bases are TGTGCCAGCAGCCCTAGTCGACTAGGGGGGGCCGGGGAGCTGTTTTTT.

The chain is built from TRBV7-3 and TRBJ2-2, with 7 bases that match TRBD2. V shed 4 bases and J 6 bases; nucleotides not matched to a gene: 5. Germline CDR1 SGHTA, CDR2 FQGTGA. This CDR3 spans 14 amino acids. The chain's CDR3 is CASSSGGDAGELFF. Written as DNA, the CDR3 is TGTGCCAGCAGCTCGGGGGGTGATGCCGGGGAGCTGTTTTTT.

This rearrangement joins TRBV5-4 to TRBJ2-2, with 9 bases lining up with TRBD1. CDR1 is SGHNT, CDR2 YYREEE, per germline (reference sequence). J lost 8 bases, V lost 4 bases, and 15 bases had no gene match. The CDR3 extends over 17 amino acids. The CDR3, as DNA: TGTGCCAGCAGCCCGGCGGACAGGGGCGCCGTTGCTGGGGAGCTGTTTTTT. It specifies CASSPADRGAVAGELFF. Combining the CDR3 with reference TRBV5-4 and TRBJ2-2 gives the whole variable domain ETGVTQSPTHLIKTRGQQVTLRCSSQSGHNTVSWYQQALGQGPQFIFQYYREEENGRGNFPPRFSGLQFPNYSSELNVNALELDDSALYLCASSPADRGAVAGELFFGEGSRLTVL.

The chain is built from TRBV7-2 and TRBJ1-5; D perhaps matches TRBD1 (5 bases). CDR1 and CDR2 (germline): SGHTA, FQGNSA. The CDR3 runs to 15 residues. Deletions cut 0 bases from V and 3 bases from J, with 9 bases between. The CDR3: CASSLAGALNQPQHF. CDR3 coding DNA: TGTGCCAGCAGCTTAGCCGGGGCCCTCAATCAGCCCCAGCATTTT.

DNA of the CDR3: TGTGCCTGGTTGCAGAATAATTCACCCCTCCACTTT. Translating it yields CAWLQNNSPLHF. J is TRBJ1-6 and V is TRBV30; no reliable D call. Germline-derived CDR1 and CDR2 are GTSNPN and SVGIG (reference sequence). This CDR3 has 12 amino acids. V was pared by 5 bases and J by 5 bases, with 7 bases between.

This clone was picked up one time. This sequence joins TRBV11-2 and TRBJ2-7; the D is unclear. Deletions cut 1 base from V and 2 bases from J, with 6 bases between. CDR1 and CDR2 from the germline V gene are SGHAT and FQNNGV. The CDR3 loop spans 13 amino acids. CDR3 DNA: TGTGCCAGCAGCTTAGGACCCGCCTACGAGCAGTACTTC. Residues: CASSLGPAYEQYF. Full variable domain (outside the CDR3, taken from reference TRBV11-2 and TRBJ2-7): EAGVAQSPRYKIIEKRQSVAFWCNPISGHATLYWYQQILGQGPKLLIQFQNNGVVDDSQLPKDRFSAERLKGVDSTLKIQPAKLEDSAVYLCASSLGPAYEQYFGPGTRLTVT.

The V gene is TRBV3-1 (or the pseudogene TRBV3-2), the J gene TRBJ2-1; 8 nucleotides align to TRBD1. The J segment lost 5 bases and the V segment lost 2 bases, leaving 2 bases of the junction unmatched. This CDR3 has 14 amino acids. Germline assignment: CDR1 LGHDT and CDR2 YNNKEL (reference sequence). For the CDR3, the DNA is TGTGCCAGCAGCCAACGGACAGGGAACAATGAGCAGTTCTTC. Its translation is CASSQRTGNNEQFF.

The CDR3 sequence: CASSPSGSGRTDTQYF. The CDR3 DNA is TGTGCCAGCAGTCCCTCGGGTAGCGGGCGCACAGATACGCAGTATTTT. V usage is TRBV6-2 or TRBV6-3 and J usage is TRBJ2-3, with 7 positions matching TRBD2. Germline V gene sequence: CDR1 MNHEY, CDR2 SVGEGT. The trim removed 5 bases at V and 1 base at J, leaving 9 bases unmatched. This CDR3 spans 16 amino acids.

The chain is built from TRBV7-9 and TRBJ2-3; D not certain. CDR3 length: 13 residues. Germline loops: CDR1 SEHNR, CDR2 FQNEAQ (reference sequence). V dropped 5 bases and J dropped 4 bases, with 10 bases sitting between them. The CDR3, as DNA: TGTGCCAGCAGCCACCTACCGGCAGATACGCAGTATTTT. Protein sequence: CASSHLPADTQYF.

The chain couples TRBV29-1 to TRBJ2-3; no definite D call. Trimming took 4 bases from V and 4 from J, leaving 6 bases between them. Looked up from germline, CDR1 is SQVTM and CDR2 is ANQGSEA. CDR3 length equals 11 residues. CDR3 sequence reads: CSVGLADTQYF. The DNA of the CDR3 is TGCAGCGTTGGTCTAGCAGATACGCAGTATTTT.

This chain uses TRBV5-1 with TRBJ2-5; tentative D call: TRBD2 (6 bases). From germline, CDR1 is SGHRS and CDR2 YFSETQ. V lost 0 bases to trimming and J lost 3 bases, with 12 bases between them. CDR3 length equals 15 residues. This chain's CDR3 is CASSLVGSGEETQYF. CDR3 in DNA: TGCGCCAGCAGCTTGGTGGGTAGCGGAGAAGAGACCCAGTACTTC. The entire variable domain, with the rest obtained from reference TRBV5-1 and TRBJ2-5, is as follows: KAGVTQTPRYLIKTRGQQVTLSCSPISGHRSVSWYQQTPGQGLQFLFEYFSETQRNKGNFPGRFSGRQFSNSRSEMNVSTLELGDSALYLCASSLVGSGEETQYFGPGTRLLVL.

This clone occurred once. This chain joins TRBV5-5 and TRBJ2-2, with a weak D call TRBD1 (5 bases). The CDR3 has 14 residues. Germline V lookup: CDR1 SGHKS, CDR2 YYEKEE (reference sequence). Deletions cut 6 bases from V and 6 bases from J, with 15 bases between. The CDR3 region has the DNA TGTGCCAGCAAAAGACCAGGGTCCCCCGGGGAGCTGTTTTTT. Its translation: CASKRPGSPGELFF.

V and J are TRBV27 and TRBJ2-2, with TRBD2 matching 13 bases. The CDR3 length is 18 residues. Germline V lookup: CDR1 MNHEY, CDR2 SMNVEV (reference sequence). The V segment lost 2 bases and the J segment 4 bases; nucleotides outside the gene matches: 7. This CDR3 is CASSLRTSGRRGTGELFF. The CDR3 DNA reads TGTGCCAGCAGTTTAAGGACTAGCGGGAGACGGGGCACCGGGGAGCTGTTTTTT.

CDR3 loop: CASSSWLGETQYF. The CDR3 DNA is TGTGCCAGCAGCTCCTGGCTGGGCGAGACCCAGTACTTC. The chain joins TRBV7-3 to TRBJ2-5; no firm D call. V dropped 4 bases and J dropped 5 bases, with 11 bases sitting between them. From germline, CDR1 is SGHTA and CDR2 FQGTGA. The CDR3 covers 13 residues.

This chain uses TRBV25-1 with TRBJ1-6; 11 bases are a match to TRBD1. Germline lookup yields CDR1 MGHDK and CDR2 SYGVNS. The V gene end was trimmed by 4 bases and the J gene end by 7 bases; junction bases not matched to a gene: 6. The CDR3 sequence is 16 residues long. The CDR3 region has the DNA TGTGCCAGCAGTGTGGGGACAGGGGGGGGAAATTCACCCCTCCACTTT. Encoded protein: CASSVGTGGGNSPLHF.